This T cell receptor (beta chain) was identified in a study of T cell responses to AZD1222 COVID-19 vaccine. Points on this clone: Its cognate antigen is unknown.

Study-wide results and caveats: It should be noted that donors were predominantly white British and more often female, and clonal diversity was possibly underestimated.

The CDR3 covers 14 residues. The germline V gene encodes CDR1 MNHEY and CDR2 SVGAGI. The junction had 8 bases not matched to a gene; V was cut back by 11 bases and J by 1 base. Assay: immunoSEQ multiplex PCR; the TCRdb copy retains only in-frame clones and omits some. The table records about 110,000 clones, roughly nine tenths of them present only once. The chain links TRBV6-5 to TRBJ2-5; TRBD2 matches at 9 bases. This specimen was peripheral blood, taken on day 0 of AZD1222 vaccination. The sequence was obtained from an adult in good health. CDR3 sequence reads: CAGNSGGAQETQYF. For the CDR3, the DNA is TGTGCCGGGAATAGCGGGGGAGCCCAAGAGACCCAGTACTTC.